This T cell receptor beta chain was found in a study of CD8+CD57+ T cells in acquired aplastic anemia (dated by TCRdb to the late 2010s). About the study as a whole: Extracted DNA from sorted CD4+ and CD8+ cells averaged approximately 3 ug, ranging from roughly 0.17 to 27.4 ug. Healthy donor samples averaged approximately 10 million reads for CD4+ and about 11 million for CD8+ cells.

The CDR3 goes from the cysteine to the phenylalanine over 14 residues. Of the read, only the CDR3 DNA is kept; its 42 bases are in frame from base 1. CDR1 LNHDA and CDR2 SQIVND are derived from the germline V gene (reference sequence). Trimming removed 2 bases from V and 5 bases from J, leaving 13 bases between the germline ends. A word on this clonotype: This clone's antigen is unknown. The input lacks base qualities; no much larger clone sits a single base away.

In this study, sorted CD4+ and CD8+ T cells from the blood of healthy subjects and of severe aplastic anemia patients had their TCR repertoires deep-sequenced. Ficoll-Paque density gradient centrifugation was used to isolate peripheral blood mononuclear cells. Before DNA extraction, CD4+ and CD8+ T cells were sorted with FACS or magnetic beads. Profiling of TCR beta VDJ combinations and CDR3 sequences used genomic DNA as the template. TCR repertoire sequencing was run on an Illumina HiSeq 2000. The authors processed their data as follows. Repertoires were assessed using TRBV/TRBJ rearrangement plots, CDR3 size and DJ length profiles, and Simpson's diversity index. The most abundant DNA sequence in the deep sequencing data was defined as the immunodominant clone. CDR3 amino acid sequences were checked for sharing across subjects and were also compared against the VDJdb database and published repertoires. Starting from the raw public reads, TCRdb applied fastp trimming at Q25, assembled clones with MiXCR and retained in-frame beta chains. Every distinct CDR3 protein forms one entry, paired with its most common genes and DNA. TCRdb's processing, not the authors' own work, is the source of the V and J calls. Counted in this sample were fewer than 200,000 distinct CDR3 sequences; about 64% of them appeared once. The top ten clones comprise roughly 44% of the sample.

Broad study findings and their caveats: No significant difference in CD8+ Simpson's diversity was found between patients and healthy controls (P=0.060). Some 27 CD8+ CDR3 sequences were found in both patients and controls but appeared to be highly expressed in patients and within the immunodominant clones of the patients.

The material sequenced was sorted CD4+, CD8+, or CD8+CD57+ T cells (not recorded which) from PBMCs. Recombination joined TRBV19 with TRBJ2-7; TRBD1 might be the D gene, on 7 matching bases. This TCR was recovered from a human donor in good health. Here the CDR3 is given as CASSISAGGNEQYF. The nucleotide sequence reads as follows: TGTGCCAGTAGTATATCGGCAGGGGGGAACGAGCAGTACTTC. The variable domain in full, with residues beyond the CDR3 obtained from the reference TRBV19 and TRBJ2-7 genes, is DGGITQSPKYLFRKEGQNVTLSCEQNLNHDAMYWYRQDPGQGLRLIYYSQIVNDFQKGDIAEGYSVSREKKESFPLTVTSAQKNPTAFYLCASSISAGGNEQYFGPGTRLTVT.